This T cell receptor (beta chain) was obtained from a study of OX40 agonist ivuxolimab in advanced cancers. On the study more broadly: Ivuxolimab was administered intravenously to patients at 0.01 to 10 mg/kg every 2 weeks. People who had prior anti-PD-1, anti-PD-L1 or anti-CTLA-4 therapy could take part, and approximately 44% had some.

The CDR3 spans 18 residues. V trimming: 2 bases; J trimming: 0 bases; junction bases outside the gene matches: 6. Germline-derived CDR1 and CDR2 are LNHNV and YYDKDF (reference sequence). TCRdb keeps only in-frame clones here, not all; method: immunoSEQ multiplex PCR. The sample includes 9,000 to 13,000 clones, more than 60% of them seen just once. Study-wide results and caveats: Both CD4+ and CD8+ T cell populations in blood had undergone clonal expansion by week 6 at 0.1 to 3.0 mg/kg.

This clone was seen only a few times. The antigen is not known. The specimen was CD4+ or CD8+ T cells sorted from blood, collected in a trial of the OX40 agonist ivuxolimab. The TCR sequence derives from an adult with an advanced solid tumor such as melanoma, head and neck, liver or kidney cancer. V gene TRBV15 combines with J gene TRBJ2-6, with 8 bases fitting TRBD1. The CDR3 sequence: CATSRTRDRSSGANVLTF. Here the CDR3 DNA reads TGTGCCACCAGCAGAACCCGGGACAGGTCCTCTGGGGCCAACGTCCTGACTTTC.